Listed here are 28 T cell receptor beta chains from one sample, sequenced in a study of blood T cell repertoires in COVID-19. Clones were read by immunoSEQ multiplex PCR, and TCRdb kept only the in-frame ones, dropping some. The table includes just under 50,000 clones, less than 80% detected once. The specimen sequenced was peripheral blood. These receptors were obtained from a man aged 65-85 years with acute or convalescent COVID-19.

The chain joins TRBV5-6 to TRBJ2-3, with 8 nucleotides matching TRBD1. Trimming removed 0 bases from V and 2 bases from J; junction bases left unmatched: 5. The germline V gene encodes CDR1 SGHDT and CDR2 YYEEEE. This CDR3 is built from 16 residues. The CDR3 sequence: CASSLEGQDYTDTQYF. The CDR3 DNA sequence: TGTGCCAGCAGCTTGGAGGGACAGGACTACACAGATACGCAGTATTTT.

This clone is hyperexpanded in the sample. The chain has TRBV5-6 and TRBJ2-1, with D perhaps TRBD1 (6 bases). This CDR3 comprises 16 residues. Looked up from germline, CDR1 is SGHDT and CDR2 is YYEEEE. V shed 4 bases and J shed 3 bases, with 17 bases lying between them. The CDR3 spells CASSGTGQGLYNEQFF. As DNA, the CDR3 is TGTGCCAGCAGCGGAACAGGGCAGGGCCTCTACAATGAGCAGTTCTTC.

The V gene is TRBV27, the J gene TRBJ2-3; perhaps TRBD2 as D (6 bases). Per the germline V gene, CDR1 is MNHEY and CDR2 is SMNVEV (reference sequence). CDR3 length: 16 amino acids. V was shortened by 2 bases and J by 2 bases, with 14 bases between the two germline ends. Here the CDR3 DNA reads TGTGCCAGCAGTTTAGGAGGGGCGAGTTCCACAGATACGCAGTATTTT. As protein: CASSLGGASSTDTQYF.

This clone was seen only a few times. The V call is TRBV6-2 or TRBV6-3, the J call TRBJ1-1; 9 bases match TRBD1. The CDR3 length is 14 residues. The V gene's germline CDR1 is MNHEY and CDR2 SVGEGT. V shed 6 bases and J 4 bases; nucleotides not matched to a gene: 6. The CDR3 protein is CASSPTGGGTEAFF. As DNA, the CDR3 is TGTGCCAGCAGCCCTACAGGGGGCGGCACTGAAGCTTTCTTT.

The chain uses TRBV27 and TRBJ1-5; a weak D match, TRBD1 (6 bases). Per the germline V gene, CDR1 is MNHEY and CDR2 is SMNVEV (reference sequence). Trimming pared 6 bases from V and 4 bases from J, leaving 16 bases between. The CDR3 loop spans 15 amino acids. CDR3 in amino acids: CASRQGGGWNQPQHF. CDR3 DNA sequence: TGTGCCAGCAGACAAGGGGGGGGATGGAATCAGCCCCAGCATTTT.

This clone occurred a few times. The CDR3 DNA follows: TGTGCCAGCAGTTCCATCGGACAGAGCACAGATACGCAGTATTTT. Its protein is CASSSIGQSTDTQYF. The chain employs TRBV27 and TRBJ2-3; weak D call: TRBD1 (6 bases). CDR1 and CDR2 from the germline V gene are MNHEY and SMNVEV (reference sequence). The ends were cut back, 4 bases at V and 0 bases at J, with 11 bases in the middle. The CDR3 is made up of 15 amino acids.

The rearrangement uses TRBV28 and TRBJ2-7, with D possibly being TRBD2 (5 bases). Trimming left V 11 bases short and J 0 bases short, with 11 bases between. CDR1 and CDR2 from the germline V gene are MDHEN and SYDVKM. The CDR3 totals 12 residues. CDR3 sequence reads: CASRRYSYEQYF. CDR3 coding DNA: TGTGCCTCACGGAGGTACTCCTACGAGCAGTACTTC.

J is TRBJ2-1 and V is TRBV5-8; a weak D match, TRBD2 (6 bases). Trimming cost V 1 base and J 7 bases, with 9 bases left between them. This CDR3 has 13 residues. Germline-derived CDR1 and CDR2 are SGHTS and YDEGEE. The CDR3 nucleotides are TGTGCCAGCAGCTTGCGGGGAGGTAATGAGCAGTTCTTC. Amino acid sequence: CASSLRGGNEQFF.

The chain joins TRBV6-1 to TRBJ2-1, with a tentative D call TRBD1 (5 bases). CDR1 and CDR2 (germline): MNHNS, SASEGT. The CDR3 is 14 amino acids. Trimming removed 0 bases from V and 4 bases from J, with 7 bases in between. CDR3 sequence: CASSEANRYNEQFF. As DNA, the CDR3 is TGTGCCAGCAGTGAAGCCAACAGGTACAATGAGCAGTTCTTC.

This chain uses TRBV2 with TRBJ1-5; the match to TRBD1 covers 8 bases. The V gene's germline CDR1 is SNHLY and CDR2 FYNNEI. The CDR3 contains 16 residues. Trimming took 2 bases from V and 7 from J; bases not matched to a gene: 10. CDR3 loop: CASSELRGQGGQPQHF. In DNA, the CDR3 is TGTGCCAGCAGTGAACTTCGAGGACAGGGTGGCCAGCCCCAGCATTTT.

This sequence joins TRBV10-1 and TRBJ2-2, with a weak D call TRBD1 (6 bases). The germline gives CDR1 WNHNN, CDR2 SYGVQD (reference sequence). V was pared by 6 bases and J by 1 base, with 9 bases between. The CDR3 contains 14 residues. In DNA, the CDR3 is TGCGCCAGCAGCAGGACAGTGAACACCGGGGAGCTGTTTTTT. Protein product: CASSRTVNTGELFF.

V is TRBV28 and J is TRBJ2-7; 7 nucleotides align to TRBD1. Trimming cost V 6 bases and J 2 bases; bases outside gene matches: 7. This CDR3 is built from 14 residues. Per germline, CDR1 MDHEN and CDR2 SYDVKM. The CDR3 coding sequence is TGTGCCAGCAGGTATACAGGGGCCCCCTACGAGCAGTACTTC. Its protein product is CASRYTGAPYEQYF.

J is TRBJ2-5 and V is TRBV25-1; 8 bases match TRBD2. Germline CDR1 reads MGHDK; CDR2 reads SYGVNS. This CDR3 has 15 amino acids. V lost 2 bases to trimming and J lost 4 bases; unmatched junction nucleotides: 6. The CDR3 DNA reads TGTGCCAGCAGTGAACTAACCGGGACTAGAGAGACCCAGTACTTC. This codes for CASSELTGTRETQYF.

The CDR3 protein is CSASAHGLAGLETQYF. CDR3 in DNA: TGCAGTGCTAGTGCTCACGGACTAGCGGGACTGGAGACCCAGTACTTC. This rearrangement joins TRBV20-1 to TRBJ2-5; 12 nucleotides match TRBD2. Germline trimming cut 3 bases from V and 5 bases from J; bases unmatched to any gene: 10. Germline CDR1 DFQATT, CDR2 SNEGSKA (reference sequence). The CDR3 has 16 residues.

The gene calls are TRBV29-1 and TRBJ2-5; tentative D call: TRBD1 (7 bases). This CDR3 is built from 15 residues. Germline CDR1 reads SQVTM; CDR2 reads ANQGSEA. Trimming took off 1 base at V and 2 bases at J, with 14 bases between the two ends. CDR3: CSVEGSGGGQETQYF. The CDR3 DNA follows: TGCAGCGTTGAAGGGTCAGGGGGAGGACAAGAGACCCAGTACTTC.

The chain combines TRBV5-8 with TRBJ1-1; perhaps TRBD1 as D (5 bases). The germline V gene encodes CDR1 SGHTS and CDR2 YDEGEE. V was cut by 2 bases and J by 5 bases, with 16 bases left in between. CDR3 length: 15 amino acids. The CDR3 DNA reads as TGTGCCAGCAGCTTCTTCGGGGGAAGACGAACTGAAGCTTTCTTT. Its protein product is CASSFFGGRRTEAFF.

In its sample, this clone was seen many times. The chain employs TRBV6-2 or TRBV6-3 and TRBJ2-7; 7 bases agree with TRBD1. The CDR3 is 14 residues long. Per the germline V gene, CDR1 is MNHEY and CDR2 is SVGEGT. V shed 0 bases and J 10 bases; nucleotides not matched to a gene: 9. CDR3 protein: CASSYSRTGGVQYF. CDR3 DNA: TGTGCCAGCAGTTACTCACGGACAGGTGGAGTACAGTACTTC.

The rearrangement uses TRBV9 and TRBJ2-2; no clear D. Germline V gene data show CDR1 as SGDLS and CDR2 as YYNGEE. The V and J ends lost 0 bases and 6 bases respectively, with 3 bases between them. This CDR3 has 12 amino acids. Here the CDR3 DNA reads TGTGCCAGCAGCGTAGCCTCCGGGGAGCTGTTTTTT. Translating it yields CASSVASGELFF.

The rearrangement joins TRBV6-4 to TRBJ2-1, with D maybe TRBD2 (7 bases). Trimming removed 6 bases at V and 8 bases at J, with 20 bases between. The germline V gene has CDR1 MRHNA and CDR2 SNTAGT. The CDR3 extends over 15 amino acids. The DNA of the CDR3 is TGTGCCAGCAGCGCAGGCCTAGAGGGGGGGGATGAGCAGTTCTTC. Protein: CASSAGLEGGDEQFF.

V is TRBV28 and J is TRBJ1-2; no clear D gene. V lost 8 bases to trimming and J lost 4 bases, with 17 bases between them. The CDR3 sequence is 14 residues long. CDR1 and CDR2 from the germline V gene are MDHEN and SYDVKM. Here the CDR3 DNA reads TGTGCCAGCGGACCTGGACGGGCGGGCTATGGCTACACCTTC. It yields the protein CASGPGRAGYGYTF.

This clone was found a few times. The V call is TRBV11-1, the J call TRBJ1-1; D ambiguous. The V and J ends lost 5 bases and 4 bases respectively, with 11 bases between them. Germline V gene lookup returns CDR1 SGHAT and CDR2 FQDESV (reference sequence). The CDR3 length is 13 residues. CDR3 in DNA: TGTGCCAGCAGCCAACAATCCATCACTGAAGCTTTCTTT. It is translated as CASSQQSITEAFF. The full variable domain, its missing parts supplied by reference TRBV11-1 and TRBJ1-1, is EAEVAQSPRYKITEKSQAVAFWCDPISGHATLYWYRQILGQGPELLVQFQDESVVDDSQLPKDRFSAERLKGVDSTLKIQPAELGDSAMYLCASSQQSITEAFFGQGTRLTVV.

This clone was found a few times. The J gene is TRBJ2-2, the V gene TRBV5-1; D gene ambiguous. Germline V CDR1 and CDR2: SGHRS, YFSETQ. The CDR3 has 14 residues. V was clipped by 1 base and J by 2 bases, with 6 bases between them. CDR3 sequence (DNA): TGCGCCAGCAGCTTGTCTGTAAACACCGGGGAGCTGTTTTTT. It codes for CASSLSVNTGELFF.

The sample holds one count of this clone. Germline and junction disagree at one end, which may indicate a read error. The CDR3 bases are TGTGCCTGGAGTCCCCGCGAAGGGGCTCTCTTT. It specifies CAWSPREGALF. This chain connects TRBV30 to TRBJ1-1; D perhaps matches TRBD1 (5 bases). The CDR3 is made up of 11 amino acids. Germline V gene data show CDR1 as GTSNPN and CDR2 as SVGIG (reference sequence).

V usage is TRBV19 and J usage is TRBJ1-5; D is unclear. Germline V gene data show CDR1 as LNHDA and CDR2 as SQIVND (reference sequence). The CDR3 contains 13 residues. V was trimmed by 7 bases and J by 0 bases, leaving 7 bases between them. The CDR3 bases are TGTGCCAGTATAAGCGATAGCAATCAGCCCCAGCATTTT. This translates into CASISDSNQPQHF.

This sequence joins TRBV7-9 and TRBJ2-3; D unresolved. From germline, CDR1 is SEHNR and CDR2 FQNEAQ (reference sequence). V was pared by 4 bases and J by 0 bases, with 11 bases between. This CDR3 has 15 amino acids. CDR3 loop: CASSWSTSSTDTQYF. CDR3 DNA: TGTGCCAGCAGCTGGAGTACTTCTAGCACAGATACGCAGTATTTT.

This chain joins TRBV5-1 and TRBJ1-6, with D unresolved. CDR1 is SGHRS and CDR2 is YFSETQ in the germline V gene. With 6 bases removed from V and 3 bases from J, the gap between germline ends came to 13 bases. The CDR3 loop spans 15 amino acids. CDR3 sequence reads: CASTPGPDYNSPLHF. The CDR3 DNA reads TGCGCCAGCACCCCTGGGCCAGACTATAATTCACCCCTCCACTTT.

CDR3 loop: CASSDRGRGTGELFF. CDR3 in DNA: TGTGCCAGTAGTGACAGGGGGCGCGGAACCGGGGAGCTGTTTTTT. The chain has TRBV19 and TRBJ2-2, with 10 bases fitting TRBD1. Losses at the gene ends were 5 bases for V and 5 bases for J; bases not matched to a gene: 5. Germline V gives CDR1 LNHDA, CDR2 SQIVND (reference sequence). The CDR3 covers 15 residues.

This CDR3 is CASSFQEGTGELFF. As DNA, the CDR3 is TGTGCCAGCAGCTTTCAAGAGGGCACCGGGGAGCTGTTTTTT. The chain has TRBV7-2 and TRBJ2-2; possibly TRBD2 for D (5 bases). Looked up from germline, CDR1 is SGHTA and CDR2 is FQGNSA. Between the trimmed V and J ends, which lost 3 bases and 4 bases, there was a span of 9 bases. The CDR3 is made up of 14 amino acids.